This TCR beta chain is from a study of T-cell memory formation after mild COVID-19. Study findings and constraints: What remained unconfirmed was the SARS-CoV-2 specificity of second-wave clones peaking on day 37. Largely, contracting CD4+ clones fell within CM and EM, and contracting CD8+ clones within EMRA.

J lost 6 bases, V lost 5 bases, and 8 bases had no gene match. Germline V gene sequence: CDR1 SGHTA, CDR2 FQGNSA. This CDR3 region has 16 residues. From the 5' RACE reads, TCRdb called clonotypes with MiXCR, one entry per CDR3 protein. The table has 250,000 to 300,000 distinct CDR3 sequences, 15% to 20% seen once; the top ten hold roughly 23%. A note on this clonotype: Its antigen is still unknown.

The TCR was taken from a man between 18 and 29 years old who had mild COVID-19 (a few samples of this study predate the infection). Cell type and time point are not known. The genes are TRBV7-2 and TRBJ2-2; 11 bases align to TRBD1. Material: PBMCs or a T cell subset sorted from them (not recorded which). The CDR3 loop reads CASSPWDRGASGELFF. Here the CDR3 DNA reads TGTGCCAGCAGCCCATGGGACAGGGGGGCGTCCGGGGAGCTGTTTTTT.